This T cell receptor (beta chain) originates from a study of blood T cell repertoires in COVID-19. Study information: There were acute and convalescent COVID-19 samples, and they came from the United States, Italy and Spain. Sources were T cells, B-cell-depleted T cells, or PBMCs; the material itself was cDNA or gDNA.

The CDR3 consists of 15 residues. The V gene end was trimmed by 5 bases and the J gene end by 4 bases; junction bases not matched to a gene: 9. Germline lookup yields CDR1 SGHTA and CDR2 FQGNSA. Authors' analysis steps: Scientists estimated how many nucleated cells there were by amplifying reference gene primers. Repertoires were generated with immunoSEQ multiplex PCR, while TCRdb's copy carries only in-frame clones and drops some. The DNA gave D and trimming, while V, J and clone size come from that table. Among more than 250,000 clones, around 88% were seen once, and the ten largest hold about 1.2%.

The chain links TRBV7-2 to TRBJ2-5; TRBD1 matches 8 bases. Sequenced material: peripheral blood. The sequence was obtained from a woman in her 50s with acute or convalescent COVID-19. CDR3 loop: CASSRGQEGRETQYF. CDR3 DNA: TGTGCCAGCAGCAGGGGACAGGAGGGGAGAGAGACCCAGTACTTC. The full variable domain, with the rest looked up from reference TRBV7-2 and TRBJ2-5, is GAGVSQSPSNKVTEKGKDVELRCDPISGHTALYWYRQSLGQGLEFLIYFQGNSAPDKSGLPSDRFSAERTGGSVSTLTIQRTQQEDSAVYLCASSRGQEGRETQYFGPGTRLLVL.